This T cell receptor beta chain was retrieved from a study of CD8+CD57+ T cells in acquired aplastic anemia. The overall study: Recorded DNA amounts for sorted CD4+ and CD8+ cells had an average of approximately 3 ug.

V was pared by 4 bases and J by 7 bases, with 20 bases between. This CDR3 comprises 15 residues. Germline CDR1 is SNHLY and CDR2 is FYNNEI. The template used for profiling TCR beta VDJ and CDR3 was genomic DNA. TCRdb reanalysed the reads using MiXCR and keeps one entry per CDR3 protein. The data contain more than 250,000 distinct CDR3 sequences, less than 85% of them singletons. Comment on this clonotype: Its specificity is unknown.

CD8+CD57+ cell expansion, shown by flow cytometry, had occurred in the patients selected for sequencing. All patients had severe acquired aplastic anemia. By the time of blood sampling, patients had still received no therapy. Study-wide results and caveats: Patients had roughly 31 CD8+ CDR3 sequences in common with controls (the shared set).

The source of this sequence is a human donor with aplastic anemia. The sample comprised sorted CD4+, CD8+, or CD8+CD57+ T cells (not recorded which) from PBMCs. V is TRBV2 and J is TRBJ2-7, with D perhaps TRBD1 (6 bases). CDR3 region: CASSGGEAGDLEQYF. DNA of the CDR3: TGTGCCAGCAGTGGGGGTGAGGCAGGGGATCTTGAGCAGTACTTC.